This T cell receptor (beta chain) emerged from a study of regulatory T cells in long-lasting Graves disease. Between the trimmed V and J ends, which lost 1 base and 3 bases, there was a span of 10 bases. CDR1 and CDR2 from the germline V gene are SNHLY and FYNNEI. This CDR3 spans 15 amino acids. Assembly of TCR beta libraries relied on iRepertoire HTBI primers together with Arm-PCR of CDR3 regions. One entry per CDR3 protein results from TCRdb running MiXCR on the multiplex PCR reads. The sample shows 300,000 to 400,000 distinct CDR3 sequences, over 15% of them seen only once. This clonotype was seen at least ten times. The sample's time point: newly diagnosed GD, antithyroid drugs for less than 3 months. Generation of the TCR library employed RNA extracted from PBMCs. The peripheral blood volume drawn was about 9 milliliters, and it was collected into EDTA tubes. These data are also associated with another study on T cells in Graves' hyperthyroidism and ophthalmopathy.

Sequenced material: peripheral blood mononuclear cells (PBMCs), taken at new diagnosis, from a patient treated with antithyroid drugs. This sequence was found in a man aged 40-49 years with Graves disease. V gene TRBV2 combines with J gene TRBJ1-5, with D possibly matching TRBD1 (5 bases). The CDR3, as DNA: TGTGCCAGCAGTGAAGGAAGGGGTGCCAATCAGCCCCAGCATTTT. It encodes CASSEGRGANQPQHF.